The 25 T cell receptor beta chains below were found in one sample sequenced in a study of technical replicates of blood from a few donors. Sequenced by immunoSEQ multiplex PCR; TCRdb stores in-frame clones only, minus some. The data show 80,000 or so clones, roughly 94% seen once. Sequencing input: T cells isolated from PBMCs. These receptor sequences come from a human donor in good health.

The J gene is TRBJ1-2, the V gene TRBV29-1, with D possibly TRBD1 on 5 matching bases. The germline V and J ends were trimmed by 2 bases and 6 bases, with 10 bases remaining between them. The CDR3 totals 12 residues. The germline V gene encodes CDR1 SQVTM and CDR2 ANQGSEA. This CDR3 is CSVEPGGHGYTF. CDR3 DNA sequence: TGCAGCGTTGAACCGGGGGGTCATGGCTACACCTTC. The full variable domain, its missing parts supplied by reference TRBV29-1 and TRBJ1-2, is SAVISQKPSRDICQRGTSLTIQCQVDSQVTMMFWYRQQPGQSLTLIATANQGSEATYESGFVIDKFPISRPNLTFSTLTVSNMSPEDSSIYLCSVEPGGHGYTFGSGTRLTVV.

V and J are TRBV7-2 and TRBJ2-5; D gene unclear. This CDR3 has 13 amino acids. Germline loops: CDR1 SGHTA, CDR2 FQGNSA. The V and J ends lost 3 bases and 3 bases respectively, with 8 bases between them. This chain's CDR3 is CASSFGTKETQYF. The CDR3 DNA reads as TGTGCCAGCAGCTTCGGTACCAAAGAGACCCAGTACTTC.

This rearrangement joins TRBV4-1 to TRBJ1-2; D perhaps matches TRBD1 (5 bases). Germline CDR1 reads MGHRA; CDR2 reads YSYEKL. This CDR3 is built from 14 residues. V lost 3 bases and J lost 8, with 16 bases in between. The CDR3, as DNA: TGCGCCAGCAGCCAGACCCTCACCGACAGAGGCTACACCTTC. Protein sequence: CASSQTLTDRGYTF.

V gene TRBV28 combines with J gene TRBJ2-7; no definite D call. The CDR3 spans 15 residues. V dropped 2 bases and J dropped 2 bases, with 13 bases sitting between them. Germline CDR1 MDHEN, CDR2 SYDVKM. The CDR3: CASSLISPGPYEQYF. CDR3 DNA: TGTGCCAGCAGTTTAATTAGTCCGGGTCCCTACGAGCAGTACTTC.

This chain uses TRBV6-5 with TRBJ1-5, with 11 nucleotides matching TRBD1. V shed 7 bases, J shed 4 bases, and the junction held 3 bases outside the gene matches. The CDR3 runs 14 residues. Per germline, CDR1 MNHEY and CDR2 SVGAGI. The CDR3 DNA reads as TGTGCCAGCAAGGGACAGGGGGTTAATCAGCCCCAGCATTTT. It encodes CASKGQGVNQPQHF.

The rearrangement uses TRBV27 and TRBJ1-1; maybe TRBD1 (6 bases). Per germline, CDR1 MNHEY and CDR2 SMNVEV (reference sequence). Trimming removed 4 bases from V and 0 bases from J, with 15 bases in between. The CDR3 has 16 amino acids. The CDR3 DNA follows: TGTGCCAGCAGTTCCTTGGGCGGACAGATGAACACTGAAGCTTTCTTT. Protein product: CASSSLGGQMNTEAFF.

This chain joins TRBV5-1 and TRBJ2-2; 16 bases align to TRBD2. J gave up 5 bases and V 0 bases, and 7 bases lay outside the gene matches. The V gene's germline CDR1 is SGHRS and CDR2 YFSETQ. The CDR3 contains 19 residues. The CDR3 loop reads CASSLVGLAGGPVTGELFF. The CDR3 DNA reads as TGCGCCAGCAGCTTGGTGGGACTAGCGGGAGGGCCTGTGACCGGGGAGCTGTTTTTT.

This rearrangement joins TRBV19 to TRBJ2-7, with 14 bases identical to TRBD2. The CDR3 is made up of 15 amino acids. Per the germline V gene, CDR1 is LNHDA and CDR2 is SQIVND (reference sequence). Trimming at V came to 8 bases and at J to 4 bases, leaving 7 bases not matched to a gene. CDR3: CASLDWTSGRYEQYF. The CDR3 nucleotides read TGTGCCAGTCTGGATTGGACTAGCGGGAGGTACGAGCAGTACTTC. Full variable domain (outside the CDR3, taken from reference TRBV19 and TRBJ2-7): DGGITQSPKYLFRKEGQNVTLSCEQNLNHDAMYWYRQDPGQGLRLIYYSQIVNDFQKGDIAEGYSVSREKKESFPLTVTSAQKNPTAFYLCASLDWTSGRYEQYFGPGTRLTVT.

The chain recombines TRBV10-3 with TRBJ2-1, with 8 bases matching TRBD1. V lost 3 bases, J lost 7 bases, and 8 bases stayed unmatched. CDR1 ENHRY and CDR2 SYGVKD come from the germline V gene. The CDR3 length is 15 residues. CDR3 protein: CAISDSDREVNEQFF. The CDR3 DNA reads as TGTGCCATCAGTGATTCGGACAGGGAGGTAAATGAGCAGTTCTTC.

This chain links TRBV4-3 with TRBJ2-6; D may be TRBD2 (7 bases). The V gene lost 0 bases and the J gene lost 0 bases, with 12 bases spanning the gap. From germline, CDR1 is LGHNA and CDR2 YSLEER. The CDR3 length is 18 residues. The CDR3 DNA is TGCGCCAGCAGCCAAGATATAGGGGGGGTCTCTGGGGCCAACGTCCTGACTTTC. Protein sequence: CASSQDIGGVSGANVLTF.

V usage is TRBV25-1 and J usage is TRBJ2-1, with 10 bases lining up with TRBD2. Germline trimming cut 3 bases from V and 2 bases from J; bases unmatched to any gene: 7. This CDR3 comprises 17 residues. Germline V gene data show CDR1 as MGHDK and CDR2 as SYGVNS. CDR3 region: CASSDITGTSAYNEQFF. The CDR3 coding sequence is TGTGCCAGCAGTGATATAACAGGGACTAGCGCCTACAATGAGCAGTTCTTC.

In the case of this clone: One end of the junction fails to match germline, which may point to a read error. The same CDR3 also results from other DNA sequences found in this sample. The chain is built from TRBV19 and TRBJ2-5; 10 positions agree with TRBD1. The CDR3 extends over 14 amino acids. The germline CDR1 and CDR2 sequences are LNHDA and SQIVND (reference sequence). CDR3 sequence (DNA): TGTGCCAGTAGTTTAGACAGGGGGCGGGAGACCCAGTACTTC. Protein product: CASSLDRGRETQYF.

The CDR3 region is CASSPSRGQGQIGNTIYF. In nucleotides, the CDR3 is TGTGCCAGCAGCCCTAGCCGCGGACAGGGTCAAATTGGAAACACCATATATTTT. The chain employs TRBV9 and TRBJ1-3; 8 nucleotides align to TRBD1. Per the germline V gene, CDR1 is SGDLS and CDR2 is YYNGEE. The CDR3 spans 18 residues. After removal of 4 bases from V and 3 bases from J, the junction contained 15 bases not matched to a gene.

The chain recombines TRBV11-3 with TRBJ1-2; 8 nucleotides align to TRBD1. The CDR3 spans 15 residues. The V gene's germline CDR1 is SGHNT and CDR2 YENEEA. The V segment lost 1 base and the J segment 6 bases; nucleotides outside the gene matches: 7. CDR3 nucleotide sequence: TGTGCCAGCAGCTTAGCTCCGGGACAGGTTAATGGCTACACCTTC. This translates into CASSLAPGQVNGYTF. Full variable domain (rest looked up from reference TRBV11-3 and TRBJ1-2): EAGVVQSPRYKIIEKKQPVAFWCNPISGHNTLYWYLQNLGQGPELLIRYENEEAVDDSQLPKDRFSAERLKGVDSTLKIQPAELGDSAVYLCASSLAPGQVNGYTFGSGTRLTVV.

V and J are TRBV18 and TRBJ2-5; 7 bases line up with TRBD2. From germline, CDR1 is KGHSH and CDR2 LQKENI. Losses at the gene ends were 4 bases for V and 5 bases for J; bases not matched to a gene: 10. This CDR3 contains 15 residues. DNA for the CDR3: TGTGCCAGCTCACTACCCGCGGGAGTCGACGAGACCCAGTACTTC. It yields the protein CASSLPAGVDETQYF.

The V call is TRBV27, the J call TRBJ1-4; D may be TRBD1 (6 bases). V was pared by 8 bases and J by 3 bases, with 13 bases between. The CDR3 has 14 amino acids. Germline V gene data show CDR1 as MNHEY and CDR2 as SMNVEV (reference sequence). The CDR3 here is CASSLGGSNEKLFF. CDR3 coding DNA: TGTGCCAGCTCACTAGGGGGTTCTAATGAAAAACTGTTTTTT.

This chain uses TRBV11-3 with TRBJ1-4; a possible D gene is TRBD1 (5 bases). Germline V lookup: CDR1 SGHNT, CDR2 YENEEA. Trimming stripped 5 bases from V and 8 bases from J, with 21 bases between. There are 16 residues in the CDR3. CDR3 amino acids: CASSPPPGREDEKLFF. DNA of the CDR3: TGTGCCAGCAGCCCCCCCCCGGGCAGGGAGGACGAAAAACTGTTTTTT.

The V and J genes are TRBV5-1 and TRBJ1-2, with 9 positions matching TRBD1. V shed 5 bases, J shed 3 bases, and the junction held 2 bases outside the gene matches. Germline V CDR1 and CDR2: SGHRS, YFSETQ. The CDR3 has 13 residues. CDR3 region: CASRGQGYYGYTF. The CDR3 DNA reads TGCGCCAGCAGAGGACAGGGGTACTATGGCTACACCTTC.

The chain has TRBV6-5 and TRBJ1-5, with unresolved D. This CDR3 is built from 13 residues. Germline V gene sequence: CDR1 MNHEY, CDR2 SVGAGI. V was clipped by 8 bases and J by 5 bases, with 13 bases between them. This CDR3 reads CASGQVPYQPQHF. CDR3 DNA: TGTGCCAGCGGGCAGGTCCCATATCAGCCCCAGCATTTT.

The chain employs TRBV29-1 and TRBJ2-1; TRBD2 matches 8 bases. This CDR3 is built from 17 residues. Unmatched junction bases numbered 18, after V lost 3 bases and J lost 8 bases. From germline, CDR1 is SQVTM and CDR2 ANQGSEA. CDR3 amino acids: CSVDLGFGSGRKDEQFF. Here the CDR3 DNA reads TGCAGCGTTGATCTTGGGTTTGGGAGCGGGAGAAAGGATGAGCAGTTCTTC.

The rearrangement joins TRBV4-1 to TRBJ1-1; D not certain. Germline assignment: CDR1 MGHRA and CDR2 YSYEKL. The CDR3 runs 17 residues. Trimming cost V 0 bases and J 5 bases, with 19 bases left between them. CDR3 coding DNA: TGCGCCAGCAGCCAAGATCCCGGGCCCTCCTCGGGGACTGAAGCTTTCTTT. It encodes CASSQDPGPSSGTEAFF.

The sample holds one count of this clone. V usage is TRBV5-8 and J usage is TRBJ1-3; unclear D gene. This CDR3 region has 13 residues. Trimming shortened V by 5 bases and J by 2 bases, and 8 bases separated the two germline ends. The germline V gene has CDR1 SGHTS and CDR2 YDEGEE. The CDR3 sequence is CASRTFTGNTIYF. For the CDR3, the DNA is TGTGCCAGCAGGACTTTCACTGGAAACACCATATATTTT.

V is TRBV18 and J is TRBJ2-5; the D gene is possibly TRBD1 (6 bases). The V gene's germline CDR1 is KGHSH and CDR2 LQKENI. V shed 4 bases and J shed 5 bases, with 17 bases lying between them. This CDR3 is 15 amino acids long. As DNA, the CDR3 is TGTGCCAGCTCACTTGGACAGACCTCCGGGGAGACCCAGTACTTC. It codes for CASSLGQTSGETQYF.

This chain links TRBV5-1 with TRBJ2-2, with 8 bases identical to TRBD1. The trim removed 5 bases at V and 4 bases at J, leaving 10 bases unmatched. The CDR3 has 16 residues. CDR1 SGHRS and CDR2 YFSETQ come from the germline V gene. CDR3 loop: CASSVIGTGRTGELFF. The CDR3, as DNA: TGCGCCAGCAGTGTCATCGGGACAGGTCGCACCGGGGAGCTGTTTTTT.

The rearrangement joins TRBV7-2 to TRBJ2-5, with D possibly being TRBD1 (6 bases). Germline-derived CDR1 and CDR2 are SGHTA and FQGNSA. The CDR3 loop spans 14 amino acids. V gave up 4 bases and J gave up 4 bases, with 13 bases separating them. CDR3 sequence: CASSSSSRGETQYF. The CDR3 region has the DNA TGTGCCAGCAGCTCTAGTTCCAGGGGAGAGACCCAGTACTTC.